This TCR beta chain is from a study of tumor-infiltrating lymphocytes in oesophageal squamous cell carcinoma. After removal of 6 bases from V and 0 bases from J, the junction contained 11 bases not matched to a gene. CDR3 length: 17 amino acids. The germline gives CDR1 MNHNS, CDR2 SASEGT. TCRdb re-called the PCR reads through MiXCR, storing one row per CDR3 protein. This sample yields 20,000 to 25,000 distinct CDR3 sequences, of which 35% to 45% are seen a single time; 12% belongs to the top ten. This clonotype came up many times. This chain links TRBV6-1 with TRBJ1-5, with 7 bases matching TRBD1. The sequence derives from a male donor with esophageal squamous cell carcinoma. Sequencing was carried out using esophageal tumor tissue. CDR3 bases: TGTGCCAGCAGCAGAGGGGACAGCGCTGATAGCAATCAGCCCCAGCATTTT. It encodes CASSRGDSADSNQPQHF.